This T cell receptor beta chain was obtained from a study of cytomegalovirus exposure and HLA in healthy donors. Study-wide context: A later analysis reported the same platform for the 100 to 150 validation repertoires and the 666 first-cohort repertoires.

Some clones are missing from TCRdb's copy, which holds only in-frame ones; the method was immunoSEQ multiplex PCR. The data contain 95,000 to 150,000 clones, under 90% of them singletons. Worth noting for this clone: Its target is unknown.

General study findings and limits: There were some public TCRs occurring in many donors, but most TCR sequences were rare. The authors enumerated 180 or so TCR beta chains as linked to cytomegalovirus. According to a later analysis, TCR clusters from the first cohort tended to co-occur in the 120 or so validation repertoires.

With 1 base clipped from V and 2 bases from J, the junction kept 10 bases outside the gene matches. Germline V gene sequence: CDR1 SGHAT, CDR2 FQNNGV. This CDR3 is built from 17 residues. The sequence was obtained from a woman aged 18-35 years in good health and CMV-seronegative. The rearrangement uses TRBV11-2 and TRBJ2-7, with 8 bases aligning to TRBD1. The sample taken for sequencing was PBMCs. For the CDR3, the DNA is TGTGCCAGCAGCTTAGCCCCCCCAGGGGGCTTCACCTACGAGCAGTACTTC. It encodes CASSLAPPGGFTYEQYF. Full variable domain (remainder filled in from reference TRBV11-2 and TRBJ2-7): EAGVAQSPRYKIIEKRQSVAFWCNPISGHATLYWYQQILGQGPKLLIQFQNNGVVDDSQLPKDRFSAERLKGVDSTLKIQPAKLEDSAVYLCASSLAPPGGFTYEQYFGPGTRLTVT.